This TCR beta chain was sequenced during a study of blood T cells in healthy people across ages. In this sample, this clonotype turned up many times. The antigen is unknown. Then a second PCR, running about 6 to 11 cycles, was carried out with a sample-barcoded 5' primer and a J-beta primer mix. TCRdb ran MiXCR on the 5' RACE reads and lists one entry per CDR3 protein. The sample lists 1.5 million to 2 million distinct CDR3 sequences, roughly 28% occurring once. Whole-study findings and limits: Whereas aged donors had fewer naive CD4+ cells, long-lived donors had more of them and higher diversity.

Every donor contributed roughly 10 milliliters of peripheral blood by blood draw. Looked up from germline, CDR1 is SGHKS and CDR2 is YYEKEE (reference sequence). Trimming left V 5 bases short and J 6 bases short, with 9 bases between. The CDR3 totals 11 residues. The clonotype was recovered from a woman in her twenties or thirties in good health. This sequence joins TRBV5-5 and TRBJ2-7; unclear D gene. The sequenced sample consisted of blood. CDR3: CASSLNREQYF. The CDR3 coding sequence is TGTGCCAGCAGTTTAAACCGCGAGCAGTACTTC.